Each of the 9 T cell receptor beta chains below was sequenced from the same sample in a study of blood T cells in healthy people across ages. A sample-barcoded 5' primer and a J-beta primer mix were used in a second PCR of roughly 7 to 11 cycles. TCRdb ran MiXCR on the 5' RACE reads and lists one entry per CDR3 protein. The sample gives under 2,000,000 distinct CDR3 sequences, about 50% of which show up once; 2% to 2.5% is in the top ten. Sequences were obtained from blood. Receptors were obtained from a woman in her 40s in good health.

V usage is TRBV4-2 and J usage is TRBJ2-3; a possible D gene is TRBD2 (6 bases). V was pared by 0 bases and J by 2 bases, with 18 bases between. Looked up from germline, CDR1 is LGHNA and CDR2 is YNFKEQ. CDR3 length: 18 amino acids. The CDR3 DNA sequence: TGTGCCAGCAGCCAAGAGGAGGGGCCTGAGGGCTCCACAGATACGCAGTATTTT. Protein sequence: CASSQEEGPEGSTDTQYF.

The chain uses TRBV6-2 or TRBV6-3 and TRBJ2-1, with 8 bases identical to TRBD2. The J segment lost 7 bases and the V segment lost 7 bases, leaving 12 bases of the junction unmatched. CDR3 length: 15 amino acids. CDR1 and CDR2 (germline): MNHEY, SVGEGT. CDR3 coding DNA: TGTGCCAGCACCGAGAGGCGGGGGGCGCGGAATGAGCAGTTCTTC. Protein: CASTERRGARNEQFF.

J is TRBJ2-7 and V is TRBV4-1, with 9 bases fitting TRBD1. V gave up 1 base and J gave up 3 bases; unmatched junction bases: 10. Per germline, CDR1 MGHRA and CDR2 YSYEKL. This CDR3 has 17 residues. The CDR3: CASSQATPGTGIYEQYF. The CDR3 region has the DNA TGCGCCAGCAGCCAAGCCACCCCCGGGACAGGGATCTACGAGCAGTACTTC.

In this sample, this clonotype turned up a few times. The V and J genes are TRBV7-6 and TRBJ2-7; no definite D call. This CDR3 is 16 amino acids long. The germline CDR1 and CDR2 sequences are SGHVS and FNYEAQ. V lost 2 bases and J 0 bases, leaving 14 bases between the germline ends. The CDR3 DNA reads as TGTGCCAGCAGCTTAACGCACATCCCGAGCTCCTACGAGCAGTACTTC. This sequence encodes CASSLTHIPSSYEQYF. The full variable domain, completed using reference TRBV7-6 and TRBJ2-7, is GAGVSQSPRYKVTKRGQDVALRCDPISGHVSLYWYRQALGQGPEFLTYFNYEAQQDKSGLPNDRFSAERPEGSISTLTIQRTEQRDSAMYRCASSLTHIPSSYEQYFGPGTRLTVT.

The chain carries TRBV7-9 and TRBJ2-6, with 8 bases fitting TRBD1. The CDR3 contains 20 residues. Germline V gene sequence: CDR1 SEHNR, CDR2 FQNEAQ (reference sequence). V dropped 3 bases and J dropped 0; count of bases not matched to a gene: 13. CDR3 amino acids: CASSFRLGGQVNSGANVLTF. Written as DNA, the CDR3 is TGTGCCAGCAGCTTTCGATTAGGGGGACAGGTGAACTCTGGGGCCAACGTCCTGACTTTC.

The chain is built from TRBV20-1 and TRBJ2-7; a weak D match, TRBD1 (6 bases). Deletions cut 0 bases from V and 7 bases from J, with 19 bases between. Germline CDR1 and CDR2: DFQATT and SNEGSKA (reference sequence). The CDR3 has 15 amino acids. The CDR3 region has the DNA TGCAGTGCTAGAGAACAGGGCAGGGGAATGGGAGAGCAGTACTTC. It encodes CSAREQGRGMGEQYF.

The chain links TRBV29-1 to TRBJ2-7; tentative D call: TRBD1 (6 bases). The CDR3 is made up of 15 amino acids. Trimming cost V 3 bases and J 7 bases, with 22 bases left between them. Germline CDR1 reads SQVTM; CDR2 reads ANQGSEA. The CDR3 sequence is CSVEATGTRNNEQYF. CDR3 coding DNA: TGCAGCGTTGAGGCTACCGGGACAAGAAACAATGAGCAGTACTTC.

This chain uses TRBV27 with TRBJ1-6; D gene unclear. V was cut by 3 bases and J by 8 bases, with 5 bases left in between. The CDR3 has 12 amino acids. Germline loops: CDR1 MNHEY, CDR2 SMNVEV (reference sequence). CDR3 DNA sequence: TGTGCCAGCAGTTTCAGTTATTCACCCCTCCACTTT. It specifies CASSFSYSPLHF.

V usage is TRBV6-6 and J usage is TRBJ2-1; D not certain. Between the trimmed V and J ends, which lost 8 bases and 8 bases, there was a span of 19 bases. The CDR3 totals 14 residues. Per the germline V gene, CDR1 is MNHNY and CDR2 is SVGAGI (reference sequence). CDR3 amino acids: CASLGPTTSDEQFF. CDR3 coding DNA: TGTGCCAGCCTTGGCCCCACCACCTCGGATGAGCAGTTCTTC.